Following are 9 T cell receptor beta chains from one sample sequenced in a study of T-cell memory formation after mild COVID-19. TCRdb recomputed calls from the 5' RACE reads with MiXCR, one row per CDR3 protein. The data show approximately 290,000 distinct CDR3 sequences, roughly 8.2% seen once. Sequenced sample: PBMCs or a T cell subset sorted from them (not recorded which). These receptors were collected from a man aged 18 to 30 who had mild COVID-19 (a few samples of this study predate the infection). Cell type and time point are not known.

This sequence joins TRBV12-3 or TRBV12-4 and TRBJ1-1, with D tentatively TRBD1 (5 bases). Trimming took off 5 bases at V and 12 bases at J, with 19 bases between the two ends. This CDR3 is built from 13 residues. The chain's CDR3 is CASSRPGGSRSFF. The CDR3 DNA reads TGTGCCAGCAGTCGCCCGGGGGGGAGTAGGTCTTTCTTT.

This clonotype occurred many times. V and J are TRBV5-1 and TRBJ1-1; D perhaps matches TRBD1 (5 bases). Trimming removed 3 bases from V and 0 bases from J, with 18 bases in between. This CDR3 is built from 17 residues. The V gene's germline CDR1 is SGHRS and CDR2 YFSETQ. The DNA for the CDR3 is TGCGCCAGCAGCTATTGGGGCCTAGAGGGGATGAACACTGAAGCTTTCTTT. Its translation is CASSYWGLEGMNTEAFF.

The chain uses TRBV20-1 and TRBJ1-5; D is unresolved. The germline V and J ends were trimmed by 1 base and 0 bases, with 7 bases remaining between them. The CDR3 sequence is 14 residues long. Germline assignment: CDR1 DFQATT and CDR2 SNEGSKA (reference sequence). The DNA for the CDR3 is TGCAGTGCTAGAGGAAGAGTTAGCAATCAGCCCCAGCATTTT. This translates into CSARGRVSNQPQHF.

This clonotype occurred a few times. The rearrangement uses TRBV6-5 and TRBJ1-2; 8 bases match TRBD1. Germline V CDR1 and CDR2: MNHEY, SVGAGI. V lost 9 bases to trimming and J lost 8 bases; unmatched junction nucleotides: 8. The CDR3 consists of 12 residues. CDR3 nucleotides: TGTGCCAGTACACAGGGGGTCTGGGGCTACACCTTC. It specifies CASTQGVWGYTF.

This clonotype was picked up many times. The J gene is TRBJ2-1, the V gene TRBV4-3, with D perhaps TRBD2 (7 bases). This CDR3 is built from 14 residues. Looked up from germline, CDR1 is LGHNA and CDR2 is YSLEER. V was shortened by 3 bases and J by 8 bases, with 14 bases between the two germline ends. This chain's CDR3 is CASSQGGASDEQFF. The CDR3 DNA reads as TGCGCCAGCAGCCAGGGGGGGGCTAGCGATGAGCAGTTCTTC.

This clonotype appeared a few times. The chain employs TRBV29-1 and TRBJ1-4, with D perhaps TRBD1 (5 bases). There are 14 residues in the CDR3. With 0 bases removed from V and 4 bases from J, the gap between germline ends came to 9 bases. Per germline, CDR1 SQVTM and CDR2 ANQGSEA. The CDR3 bases are TGCAGCGTTGAAGATGAAGGGGATAATGAAAAACTGTTTTTT. This encodes CSVEDEGDNEKLFF. Full variable domain (missing parts from reference TRBV29-1 and TRBJ1-4): SAVISQKPSRDICQRGTSLTIQCQVDSQVTMMFWYRQQPGQSLTLIATANQGSEATYESGFVIDKFPISRPNLTFSTLTVSNMSPEDSSIYLCSVEDEGDNEKLFFGSGTQLSVL.

The rearrangement joins TRBV7-2 to TRBJ1-2, with D uncertain. The ends were cut back, 5 bases at V and 7 bases at J, with 20 bases in the middle. Germline CDR1 and CDR2: SGHTA and FQGNSA. This CDR3 has 15 residues. CDR3 loop: CASSRQNPTWGGYTF. CDR3 bases: TGTGCCAGCAGCCGTCAGAATCCCACATGGGGTGGCTACACCTTC.

This clonotype was seen ten or more times. The chain uses TRBV24-1 and TRBJ2-1; tentatively, D is TRBD2 (5 bases). The CDR3 has 12 residues. CDR1 is KGHDR and CDR2 is SFDVKD in the germline V gene. V shed 9 bases and J shed 7 bases, with 12 bases lying between them. CDR3 amino acids: CATGGTPNEQFF. Here the CDR3 DNA reads TGTGCCACCGGAGGAACGCCGAATGAGCAGTTCTTC.

The J gene is TRBJ2-4, the V gene TRBV7-9; 7 positions agree with TRBD1. V was pared by 0 bases and J by 8 bases, with 4 bases of the junction left unmatched. This CDR3 has 14 residues. Looked up from germline, CDR1 is SEHNR and CDR2 is FQNEAQ (reference sequence). CDR3 loop: CASSLAGTEHIQYF. The CDR3 nucleotides read TGTGCCAGCAGCTTAGCCGGGACAGAACACATTCAGTACTTC.